A selection of T cell receptor beta chains follows, all from one sample in a study of cytomegalovirus exposure and HLA in healthy donors. The assay was immunoSEQ multiplex PCR, and TCRdb's table has in-frame clones only and misses some. In the table there are roughly 170,000 clones, less than 85% of which are singletons. Sequenced sample: PBMCs. The receptors come from a man younger than 30 in good health and CMV-seronegative. The CDR3 runs from the conserved cysteine through the conserved F or W. Fields, in order: clone size, J gene, V gene, D gene, CDR3 protein, CDR3 DNA. A D gene is named only where the DNA matches it firmly. Rows may omit the clone size; those that give it use once, few, many or a size class.

size: .
J: TRBJ2-7
V: TRBV4-1
D: TRBD2
CDR3: CASSPQGGRGAYEQYF
DNA: TGCGCCAGCAGCCCCCAGGGAGGGAGGGGAGCCTACGAGCAGTACTTC

size: .
J: TRBJ1-1
V: TRBV5-1
D: TRBD1
CDR3: CASSATGSAILNTEAFF
DNA: TGCGCCAGCAGCGCGACAGGGAGCGCCATCCTGAACACTGAAGCTTTCTTT

size: .
J: TRBJ2-7
V: TRBV7-9
D: TRBD1
CDR3: CASSSPGQGASEQYF
DNA: TGTGCCAGCAGCTCGCCGGGACAGGGGGCCAGCGAGCAGTACTTC

size: .
J: TRBJ1-2
V: TRBV5-1
D: TRBD1
CDR3: CASSLGQGNNYGYTF
DNA: TGCGCCAGCAGCTTGGGACAGGGGAACAACTATGGCTACACCTTC

size: once
J: TRBJ1-1
V: TRBV25-1
D: TRBD1
CDR3: CASSEYGDRGTEAFF
DNA: TGTGCCAGCAGTGAATACGGGGACAGGGGAACTGAAGCTTTCTTT

size: .
J: TRBJ2-3
V: TRBV27
D: TRBD2
CDR3: CASRVLAGVSDTQYF
DNA: TGTGCCAGCAGAGTACTAGCGGGAGTCTCAGATACGCAGTATTTT

size: few
J: TRBJ1-1
V: TRBV2
D: TRBD1
CDR3: CATGQGWYTEAFF
DNA: TGTGCCACGGGACAGGGATGGTACACTGAAGCTTTCTTT

size: once
J: TRBJ1-1
V: TRBV27
D: .
CDR3: CASSLQGYTEAFF
DNA: TGTGCCAGCAGTTTGCAGGGATACACTGAAGCTTTCTTT

size: .
J: TRBJ2-5
V: TRBV15
D: .
CDR3: CATSRDRGEETQYF
DNA: TGTGCCACCAGCAGAGATCGCGGGGAAGAGACCCAGTACTTC

size: few
J: TRBJ2-3
V: TRBV6-4
D: .
CDR3: CASSEAGSTDTQYF
DNA: TGTGCCAGCAGTGAGGCGGGTAGCACAGATACGCAGTATTTT

size: few
J: TRBJ1-6
V: TRBV6-5
D: .
CDR3: CASTRDMRNSPLHF
DNA: TGTGCGAGCACGAGGGACATGCGTAATTCACCCCTCCACTTT

size: .
J: TRBJ2-1
V: TRBV9
D: TRBD2
CDR3: CASSVTSGRGQFF
DNA: TGTGCCAGCAGCGTAACTAGCGGGAGAGGGCAGTTCTTC

size: .
J: TRBJ2-5
V: TRBV6-6
D: TRBD2
CDR3: CASSYGGGSQYF
DNA: TGTGCCAGCAGTTATGGGGGGGGGTCCCAGTACTTC

size: .
J: TRBJ2-2
V: TRBV11-3
D: TRBD2
CDR3: CASSRGGAVGELFF
DNA: TGTGCCAGCAGCCGCGGGGGGGCCGTCGGGGAGCTGTTTTTT

size: .
J: TRBJ2-5
V: TRBV4-1
D: TRBD1
CDR3: CASSQHPRDRAETQYF
DNA: TGCGCCAGCAGCCAGCACCCTCGGGACAGGGCAGAGACCCAGTACTTC

size: .
J: TRBJ1-1
V: TRBV2
D: .
CDR3: CASSSHSPGGTEAFF
DNA: TGTGCCAGCAGTTCCCACTCCCCAGGTGGGACTGAAGCTTTCTTT

size: .
J: TRBJ1-3
V: TRBV2
D: .
CDR3: CASRPLRTAEDTIYF
DNA: TGTGCCAGCAGACCTCTCAGAACTGCGGAGGACACCATATATTTT

size: .
J: TRBJ2-5
V: TRBV7-3
D: .
CDR3: CASSLKGGSRSTQYF
DNA: TGTGCCAGCAGCTTAAAAGGAGGTTCAAGGTCGACCCAGTACTTC

size: .
J: TRBJ2-1
V: TRBV7-9
D: .
CDR3: CSSTDTSGEQFF
DNA: TGTTCCAGCACCGACACTAGTGGCGAGCAGTTCTTC

size: .
J: TRBJ2-1
V: TRBV28
D: TRBD2
CDR3: CASSLLAGGPIHEQFF
DNA: TGTGCCAGCAGCCTCCTAGCGGGAGGGCCAATTCATGAGCAGTTCTTC

size: .
J: TRBJ2-3
V: TRBV7-6
D: .
CDR3: CASSFLAASTDTQYF
DNA: TGTGCCAGCAGCTTCTTAGCGGCTAGCACAGATACGCAGTATTTT

size: .
J: TRBJ2-5
V: TRBV5-6
D: TRBD2
CDR3: CASRHERGKTQYF
DNA: TGTGCCAGCAGACATGAGCGGGGGAAGACCCAGTACTTC

size: .
J: TRBJ2-1
V: TRBV30
D: .
CDR3: CAWRPGTAYNEQFF
DNA: TGTGCCTGGAGGCCCGGGACTGCTTACAATGAGCAGTTCTTC

size: once
J: TRBJ2-7
V: TRBV6-5
D: .
CDR3: CASSSSTRLPYEQYF
DNA: TGTGCCAGCAGTTCCTCAACTAGACTTCCCTACGAGCAGTACTTC

size: .
J: TRBJ2-7
V: TRBV21-1
D: .
CDR3: CASSLGSTDTFYEQYF
DNA: TGTGCCAGCAGCTTGGGTTCGACAGATACCTTCTACGAGCAGTACTTC

size: once
J: TRBJ1-3
V: TRBV27
D: .
CDR3: CASGDTLGNTIYF
DNA: TGTGCCAGCGGGGACACTTTGGGAAACACCATATATTTT

size: .
J: TRBJ1-5
V: TRBV6-5
D: .
CDR3: CASSEDSLRPQHF
DNA: TGTGCCAGCAGTGAAGACAGCCTCAGGCCCCAGCATTTT

size: .
J: TRBJ1-4
V: TRBV6-5
D: .
CDR3: CASSENSEKLFF
DNA: TGTGCCAGCAGCGAAAACAGTGAAAAACTGTTTTTT

size: .
J: TRBJ2-3
V: TRBV28
D: TRBD1
CDR3: CASSFTGGTDTQYF
DNA: TGTGCCAGCAGTTTTACAGGGGGCACAGATACGCAGTATTTT

size: .
J: TRBJ2-7
V: TRBV19
D: TRBD1
CDR3: CASSPTTGQVYEQYF
DNA: TGTGCCAGTAGTCCCACCACGGGACAGGTCTACGAGCAGTACTTC

size: .
J: TRBJ1-2
V: TRBV6-5
D: .
CDR3: CASSYSRAPERGYTF
DNA: TGTGCCAGCAGTTACTCGAGGGCCCCTGAGCGGGGCTACACCTTC

size: .
J: TRBJ2-7
V: TRBV2
D: .
CDR3: CASKTDVAYEQYF
DNA: TGTGCCAGCAAGACTGATGTCGCCTACGAGCAGTACTTC

size: .
J: TRBJ1-5
V: TRBV6-1
D: .
CDR3: CASSEDREFFPQHF
DNA: TGTGCCAGCAGTGAAGACAGGGAATTTTTTCCCCAGCATTTT

size: .
J: TRBJ1-2
V: TRBV19
D: TRBD1
CDR3: CASSLTSDRRSRYGYTF
DNA: TGTGCCAGTAGTTTGACCTCGGACAGGAGGAGTCGGTATGGCTACACCTTC

size: .
J: TRBJ1-2
V: TRBV6-4
D: TRBD1
CDR3: CASSDLVGTGVVGYTF
DNA: TGTGCCAGCAGTGACTTGGTCGGGACAGGGGTGGTTGGCTACACCTTC

size: .
J: TRBJ2-7
V: TRBV19
D: TRBD2
CDR3: CASSLSGGIYEQYF
DNA: TGTGCCAGTAGCCTTAGCGGGGGGATTTACGAGCAGTACTTC

size: .
J: TRBJ1-4
V: TRBV28
D: TRBD1
CDR3: CASSLSTGINEKLFF
DNA: TGTGCCAGCAGCCTTTCGACAGGGATAAATGAAAAACTGTTTTTT

size: .
J: TRBJ2-5
V: TRBV4-2
D: TRBD2
CDR3: CASSQLLAGSQETQYF
DNA: TGTGCCAGCAGCCAATTGTTAGCGGGGAGCCAAGAGACCCAGTACTTC

size: .
J: TRBJ2-6
V: TRBV19
D: .
CDR3: CASKLGANVLTF
DNA: TGTGCCTCTAAGTTAGGGGCCAACGTCCTGACTTTC

size: .
J: TRBJ1-1
V: TRBV28
D: .
CDR3: CASSLRVHTEAFF
DNA: TGTGCCAGCAGTTTGAGGGTGCACACTGAAGCTTTCTTT

size: .
J: TRBJ1-4
V: TRBV6-4
D: .
CDR3: CASSENPNGEKLFF
DNA: TGTGCCAGCAGTGAGAACCCCAATGGCGAAAAACTGTTTTTT

size: .
J: TRBJ2-7
V: TRBV25-1
D: TRBD2
CDR3: CASSESGGVREQYF
DNA: TGTGCCAGCAGTGAATCCGGGGGGGTAAGGGAGCAGTACTTC

size: .
J: TRBJ2-5
V: TRBV7-6
D: .
CDR3: CASSTPTGTWETQYF
DNA: TGTGCCAGCAGCACACCCACAGGGACCTGGGAGACCCAGTACTTC

size: .
J: TRBJ2-2
V: TRBV7-9
D: TRBD1
CDR3: CASSRMGQGRTGELFF
DNA: TGTGCCAGCAGCAGAATGGGACAGGGAAGGACCGGGGAGCTGTTTTTT

size: .
J: TRBJ1-2
V: TRBV9
D: .
CDR3: CASSVALGTGTGRNKTF
DNA: .

size: .
J: TRBJ2-7
V: TRBV7-7
D: .
CDR3: CASSLERRGEQYF
DNA: TGTGCTAGCAGCTTAGAGAGACGGGGCGAGCAGTACTTC

size: .
J: TRBJ2-1
V: TRBV7-3
D: TRBD2
CDR3: CASSPTLAGVTNEQFF
DNA: TGTGCCAGCAGCCCGACGTTAGCGGGAGTAACTAATGAGCAGTTCTTC

size: .
J: TRBJ2-5
V: TRBV2
D: TRBD2
CDR3: CASRKRLAGQETQYF
DNA: TGTGCCAGCAGAAAGAGACTAGCGGGTCAAGAGACCCAGTACTTC

size: .
J: TRBJ2-7
V: TRBV5-4
D: .
CDR3: CASSFIGRHEQYF
DNA: TGTGCCAGCAGCTTCATAGGGAGACACGAGCAGTACTTC

size: .
J: TRBJ2-7
V: TRBV28
D: TRBD1
CDR3: CASRPGQGIYEQYF
DNA: TGTGCCAGCAGACCGGGACAGGGGATTTACGAGCAGTACTTC

size: .
J: TRBJ2-1
V: TRBV29-1
D: TRBD2
CDR3: CSVGLAGPYNEQFF
DNA: TGCAGCGTTGGGCTAGCGGGGCCCTACAATGAGCAGTTCTTC

size: .
J: TRBJ2-2
V: TRBV11-3
D: TRBD2
CDR3: CASSSYSLRTSGYSGELFF
DNA: TGTGCCAGCAGCTCCTATTCACTGAGGACTAGCGGGTATAGCGGGGAGCTGTTTTTT